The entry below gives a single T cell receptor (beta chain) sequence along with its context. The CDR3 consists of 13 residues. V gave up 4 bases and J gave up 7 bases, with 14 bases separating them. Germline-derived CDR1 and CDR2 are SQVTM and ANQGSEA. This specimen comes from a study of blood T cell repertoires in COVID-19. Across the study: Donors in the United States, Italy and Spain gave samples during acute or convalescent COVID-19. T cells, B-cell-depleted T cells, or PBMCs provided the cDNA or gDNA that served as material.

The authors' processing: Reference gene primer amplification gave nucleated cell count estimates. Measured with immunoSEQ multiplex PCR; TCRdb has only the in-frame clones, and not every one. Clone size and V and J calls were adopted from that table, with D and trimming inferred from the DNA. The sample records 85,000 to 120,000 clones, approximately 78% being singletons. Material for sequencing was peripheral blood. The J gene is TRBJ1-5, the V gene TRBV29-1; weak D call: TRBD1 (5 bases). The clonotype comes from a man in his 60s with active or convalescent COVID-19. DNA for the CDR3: TGCAGCGTTGTATGGGGGGTTGGGCAGCCCCAGCATTTT. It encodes CSVVWGVGQPQHF.